The rows below give T cell receptor beta chains drawn from one sample of a study of T cell clonotyping in hematopoietic cell transplantation. Generated by immunoSEQ multiplex PCR, the TCRdb table keeps only in-frame clones and is missing some. The data hold more than 65,000 clones, with 94% observed a single time. Sequenced material: peripheral blood mononuclear cells. The source of these receptors is a man aged 50 or older in good health. Some clones in this sample may be carry-over from other donors' samples. The CDR3 runs from the conserved cysteine through the conserved F or W. The D gene is left open where the match is weak. A row's size may be missing; if present it is once, few, many or a size class.

CDR3: CASRGLAGGPNTGELFF
DNA: TGTGCCAGCAGGGGACTAGCGGGAGGGCCGAACACCGGGGAGCTGTTTTTT
J: TRBJ2-2
V: TRBV7-9
size: .
D: TRBD2

CDR3: CASSQDRLAGVPYEQYF
DNA: TGCGCCAGCAGCCAAGACCGATTAGCGGGAGTGCCTTACGAGCAGTACTTC
J: TRBJ2-7
V: TRBV4-3
size: .
D: TRBD2

CDR3: CASNRGGGELFF
DNA: TGTGCCAGCAATCGGGGGGGCGGGGAGCTGTTTTTT
J: TRBJ2-2
V: TRBV6-5
size: .
D: TRBD2

CDR3: CASSQDPPFSTGGGNQPQHF
DNA: TGCGCCAGCAGCCAAGATCCTCCCTTTTCGACAGGAGGGGGCAATCAGCCCCAGCATTTT
J: TRBJ1-5
V: TRBV4-1
size: .
D: .

CDR3: CASSRDPWMGGYTF
DNA: TGTGCCAGCAGTCGGGACCCCTGGATGGGTGGCTACACCTTC
J: TRBJ1-2
V: TRBV6-5
size: .
D: .

CDR3: CALVFGGTRREKLFF
DNA: TGTGCCTTGGTTTTTGGAGGGACCCGGAGGGAAAAACTGTTTTTT
J: TRBJ1-4
V: TRBV30
size: .
D: .

CDR3: CASSLGTDYTYEQYF
DNA: TGTGCCAGCAGCTTGGGGACAGATTATACCTACGAGCAGTACTTC
J: TRBJ2-7
V: TRBV5-8
size: .
D: .

CDR3: CASSQDDTGRQETQYF
DNA: TGCGCCAGCAGCCAAGATGATACGGGACGCCAAGAGACCCAGTACTTC
J: TRBJ2-5
V: TRBV4-1
size: .
D: .

CDR3: CASSQDRPVYNEQFF
DNA: TGCGCCAGCAGCCAAGATCGGCCAGTTTACAATGAGCAGTTCTTC
J: TRBJ2-1
V: TRBV4-1
size: .
D: .

CDR3: CASSLNPATNTEAFF
DNA: TGTGCCAGCAGCTTAAACCCAGCCACGAACACTGAAGCTTTCTTT
J: TRBJ1-1
V: TRBV7-3
size: .
D: .

CDR3: CASSQVAGDYGVNEQFF
DNA: TGCGCCAGCAGCCAAGTTGCGGGAGACTACGGTGTCAATGAGCAGTTCTTC
J: TRBJ2-1
V: TRBV4-1
size: .
D: TRBD2

CDR3: CASPLGRGSYNEQFF
DNA: TGTGCCAGCCCATTAGGGCGGGGCTCCTACAATGAGCAGTTCTTC
J: TRBJ2-1
V: TRBV5-8
size: .
D: .

CDR3: CASSQGTSLSYNEQFF
DNA: TGCGCCAGCAGCCAAGGGACTAGCCTCTCCTACAATGAGCAGTTCTTC
J: TRBJ2-1
V: TRBV4-3
size: .
D: TRBD2

CDR3: CASSLSGLSGANVLTF
DNA: TGTGCCAGCAGTTTATCTGGTCTCTCTGGGGCCAACGTCCTGACTTTC
J: TRBJ2-6
V: TRBV28
size: .
D: .

CDR3: CASRTGGTIDEQYF
DNA: TGTGCCAGCAGGACCGGCGGGACAATCGACGAGCAGTACTTC
J: TRBJ2-7
V: TRBV28
size: .
D: .

CDR3: CASSFYSPSEQFF
DNA: TGTGCCAGCAGTTTTTACAGCCCCAGTGAGCAGTTCTTC
J: TRBJ2-1
V: TRBV28
size: .
D: .

CDR3: CASSIDGTGGEQPQHF
DNA: TGTGCCAGTAGTATAGATGGGACAGGGGGAGAACAGCCCCAGCATTTT
J: TRBJ1-5
V: TRBV19
size: .
D: TRBD1

CDR3: CASSLGPGVGQPQHF
DNA: TGCGCCAGCAGCTTGGGACCAGGGGTGGGACAGCCCCAGCATTTT
J: TRBJ1-5
V: TRBV5-1
size: .
D: .

CDR3: CASSLTPGGSRHYGYTF
DNA: TGTGCCAGTAGCCTAACACCGGGGGGTTCGAGACACTATGGCTACACCTTC
J: TRBJ1-2
V: TRBV19
size: .
D: .

CDR3: CAVASGTGNTEAFF
DNA: TGTGCCGTCGCCTCCGGGACAGGGAACACTGAAGCTTTCTTT
J: TRBJ1-1
V: TRBV10-3
size: .
D: TRBD1

CDR3: CASSLFGGQSYNEQFF
DNA: TGTGCCAGCAGCTTATTTGGGGGTCAGTCCTACAATGAGCAGTTCTTC
J: TRBJ2-1
V: TRBV7-3
size: .
D: .

CDR3: CASSLSGGNPYGYTF
DNA: TGTGCCAGCAGCTTATCGGGGGGGAATCCCTATGGCTACACCTTC
J: TRBJ1-2
V: TRBV7-3
size: once
D: .

CDR3: CASSGRTSGSTDTQYF
DNA: TGTGCCAGCAGCGGCCGGACTAGCGGCAGCACAGATACGCAGTATTTT
J: TRBJ2-3
V: TRBV7-3
size: .
D: TRBD2

CDR3: CASSRGNQPQHF
DNA: TGTGCCAGCAGTCGTGGGAATCAGCCCCAGCATTTT
J: TRBJ1-5
V: TRBV6-1
size: .
D: .

CDR3: CASSYRRAQDTQYF
DNA: TGTGCCAGCAGTTATCGCAGGGCACAAGATACGCAGTATTTT
J: TRBJ2-3
V: TRBV6-5
size: .
D: .

CDR3: CASSPSGDLTEAFF
DNA: TGTGCCAGCAGCCCTAGCGGGGACCTCACTGAAGCTTTCTTT
J: TRBJ1-1
V: TRBV9
size: .
D: .

CDR3: CASSLQDYEQYF
DNA: TGTGCCAGCAGCTTGCAGGACTACGAGCAGTACTTC
J: TRBJ2-7
V: TRBV11-2
size: .
D: .

CDR3: CAWISAGSSYNEQFF
DNA: TGTGCCTGGATAAGCGCAGGGAGCTCCTACAATGAGCAGTTCTTC
J: TRBJ2-1
V: TRBV30
size: once
D: .

CDR3: CASSLGVGSRTGELFF
DNA: TGTGCCAGCAGCTTAGGGGTGGGATCAAGGACCGGGGAGCTGTTTTTT
J: TRBJ2-2
V: TRBV7-6
size: .
D: .

CDR3: CASSIVGDSGNTIYF
DNA: TGTGCCAGTAGTATAGTTGGGGATTCTGGAAACACCATATATTTT
J: TRBJ1-3
V: TRBV19
size: .
D: .

CDR3: CASSVDITHGYTF
DNA: TGTGCCAGCAGCGTGGACATTACGCATGGCTACACCTTC
J: TRBJ1-2
V: TRBV2
size: once
D: .

CDR3: CAWSRGSGNTIYF
DNA: TGTGCCTGGAGCCGGGGGTCTGGAAACACCATATATTTT
J: TRBJ1-3
V: TRBV30
size: .
D: .

CDR3: CASSLLEGQGNHYEQYF
DNA: TGTGCCAGCAGCTTACTAGAGGGACAGGGAAATCACTACGAGCAGTACTTC
J: TRBJ2-7
V: TRBV7-9
size: .
D: TRBD1

CDR3: CASSETVTNSPLHF
DNA: TGTGCCAGCAGTGAGACGGTGACCAATTCACCCCTCCACTTT
J: TRBJ1-6
V: TRBV6-1
size: few
D: .

CDR3: CASSLDGDTQYF
DNA: TGTGCCAGCAGCTTAGACGGGGATACGCAGTATTTT
J: TRBJ2-3
V: TRBV7-2
size: .
D: .

CDR3: CASSFGPTGTDTQYF
DNA: TGTGCCAGCAGCTTTGGACCCACAGGCACAGATACGCAGTATTTT
J: TRBJ2-3
V: TRBV7-9
size: .
D: .

CDR3: CASSLSATALKGYGYTF
DNA: TGTGCCAGCAGCTTATCCGCGACAGCCCTCAAGGGCTATGGCTACACCTTC
J: TRBJ1-2
V: TRBV7-2
size: .
D: .

CDR3: CASSQDHGTGNTGELFF
DNA: TGTGCCAGCAGCCAAGATCACGGGACAGGGAACACCGGGGAGCTGTTTTTT
J: TRBJ2-2
V: TRBV4-2
size: .
D: TRBD1

CDR3: CASSSDRGWNTIYF
DNA: TGTGCCAGCAGCTCTGACAGGGGATGGAACACCATATATTTT
J: TRBJ1-3
V: TRBV7-2
size: .
D: TRBD1

CDR3: CASSQDLDSYYEQYF
DNA: TGTGCCAGCAGCCAAGATCTGGACAGTTACTACGAGCAGTACTTC
J: TRBJ2-7
V: TRBV4-2
size: .
D: .

CDR3: CASSSTPRVDTIYF
DNA: TGTGCCAGCAGCTCTACCCCCCGGGTAGACACCATATATTTT
J: TRBJ1-3
V: TRBV28
size: .
D: .

CDR3: CASSSLGDTQYF
DNA: TGTGCCAGCAGTTCGTTGGGAGATACGCAGTATTTT
J: TRBJ2-3
V: TRBV6-5
size: .
D: .

CDR3: CASSDRGLSNQPQHF
DNA: TGTGCCAGCAGTGACAGGGGGCTAAGCAATCAGCCCCAGCATTTT
J: TRBJ1-5
V: TRBV2
size: .
D: TRBD1

CDR3: CASSTLAGYAGELFF
DNA: TGTGCCAGCAGCACCCTAGCGGGATACGCCGGGGAGCTGTTTTTT
J: TRBJ2-2
V: TRBV7-6
size: once
D: TRBD2

CDR3: CASSEAPNSPLHF
DNA: TGTGCCAGCAGCGAAGCCCCTAATTCACCCCTCCACTTT
J: TRBJ1-6
V: TRBV14
size: .
D: .

CDR3: CASSLVGQNEQYF
DNA: TGTGCCAGCAGCTTAGTAGGACAGAACGAGCAGTACTTC
J: TRBJ2-7
V: TRBV11-2
size: .
D: .

CDR3: CASSQDSDRGEQYF
DNA: TGCGCCAGCAGCCAAGATTCGGACAGGGGCGAGCAGTACTTC
J: TRBJ2-7
V: TRBV4-3
size: .
D: TRBD1

CDR3: CSAARVSSTYEQYF
DNA: TGCAGCGCTGCGCGGGTCAGCTCAACCTACGAGCAGTACTTC
J: TRBJ2-7
V: TRBV29-1
size: .
D: .

CDR3: CASSLLGGQGNGYTF
DNA: TGTGCCAGCAGTTTATTGGGGGGACAGGGGAATGGCTACACCTTC
J: TRBJ1-2
V: TRBV27
size: .
D: TRBD1

CDR3: CASSSQGETQYF
DNA: TGCGCCAGCAGCTCTCAAGGGGAGACCCAGTACTTC
J: TRBJ2-5
V: TRBV5-1
size: .
D: .

CDR3: CASSLEGDSSYNEQFF
DNA: TGTGCCAGCAGTTTAGAGGGGGACAGCTCCTACAATGAGCAGTTCTTC
J: TRBJ2-1
V: TRBV27
size: .
D: TRBD1

CDR3: CASSLLRDGTYEQYF
DNA: TGCGCCAGCAGCTTGCTAAGGGACGGGACCTACGAGCAGTACTTC
J: TRBJ2-7
V: TRBV5-1
size: .
D: .

CDR3: CASSSTGVGATQETQYF
DNA: TGTGCCAGCAGCTCCACCGGTGTGGGGGCCACACAAGAGACCCAGTACTTC
J: TRBJ2-5
V: TRBV7-9
size: .
D: .

CDR3: CSVATSGSPYEQYF
DNA: TGCAGCGTGGCGACTAGCGGGAGCCCGTACGAGCAGTACTTC
J: TRBJ2-7
V: TRBV29-1
size: .
D: TRBD2